One and the same sample provided the 12 T cell receptor beta chains below, sequenced in a study of T cells after yellow fever vaccination. TCRdb itself ran the 5' RACE reads through MiXCR, one entry per CDR3 protein. The table includes approximately 250,000 distinct CDR3 sequences, roughly 5.6% detected once. The sample consisted of CD4+ T cells sorted from PBMCs, taken on the day of the yellow fever booster vaccination. These receptor sequences come from a man between 18 and 35 years old who received the YFV17D yellow fever vaccine.

In this sample, this clonotype turned up many times. This chain links TRBV4-1 with TRBJ2-3; 8 bases are a match to TRBD2. Germline-derived CDR1 and CDR2 are MGHRA and YSYEKL. This CDR3 spans 17 amino acids. The ends lost 1 base at V and 4 bases at J; junction bases unmatched: 10. In nucleotides, the CDR3 is TGCGCCAGCAGCCAAGGGCGGGGGGCGCGTCTGGCAGATACGCAGTATTTT. As protein: CASSQGRGARLADTQYF.

The chain employs TRBV23-1 and TRBJ1-2; maybe TRBD1 (6 bases). TRBV23-1 is known as an ORF, though its function is uncertain. The CDR3 is made up of 17 amino acids. The ends were cut back, 7 bases at V and 4 bases at J, with 25 bases in the middle. The CDR3 region has the DNA TGCGCCAGCAAAGAACACCGGGGGCCAGAGATAGGCTATGGCTACACCTTC. This gives the protein CASKEHRGPEIGYGYTF.

This clonotype was detected ten times or more. The chain joins TRBV6-2 or TRBV6-3 to TRBJ2-7; D ambiguous. CDR1 MNHEY and CDR2 SVGEGT come from the germline V gene. The V gene lost 4 bases and the J gene lost 0 bases, with 13 bases spanning the gap. This CDR3 region has 15 residues. The CDR3 DNA is TGTGCCAGCAGTTTCGGCTTGGGGTACTCCTACGAGCAGTACGTC. Translating it yields CASSFGLGYSYEQYV.

This clonotype was recorded many times. The genes are TRBV20-1 and TRBJ2-3; possibly TRBD1 or TRBD2 for D (6 bases each). The V end was cut by 0 bases, the J end by 4 bases, with 17 bases between. The CDR3 loop spans 16 amino acids. Germline-derived CDR1 and CDR2 are DFQATT and SNEGSKA (reference sequence). CDR3 in DNA: TGCAGTGCTAGAGACCCCCGGGGGCATGTCCCAGATACGCAGTATTTT. It translates to CSARDPRGHVPDTQYF.

About this clonotype itself: One end of the junction fails to match germline, which may point to a read error. J is TRBJ1-5 and V is TRBV4-2; D gene uncertain. This CDR3 has 15 amino acids. The germline V gene has CDR1 LGHNA and CDR2 YNFKEQ. CDR3 residues: CASSEEPNSNQPQHF. In DNA, the CDR3 is TGTGCCAGCAGCGAAGAACCAAATAGCAATCAGCCCCAGCATTTT.

In this sample, this clonotype turned up many times. The rearrangement uses TRBV6-2 or TRBV6-3 and TRBJ1-4, with D uncertain. The germline V gene encodes CDR1 MNHEY and CDR2 SVGEGT. V dropped 4 bases and J dropped 1 base, with 7 bases sitting between them. The CDR3 has 14 amino acids. CDR3 loop: CASSSYGTNEKLFF. CDR3 coding DNA: TGTGCCAGCAGTTCGTATGGAACTAATGAAAAACTGTTTTTT.

The CDR3 DNA is TGTGCCAGCAGCTTGGGCGCGGGTGAGCAGTTCTTC. The encoded protein is CASSLGAGEQFF. J is TRBJ2-1 and V is TRBV5-4; possibly TRBD2 for D (5 bases). This CDR3 has 12 amino acids. Deletions cut 0 bases from V and 9 bases from J, with 7 bases between. CDR1 and CDR2 (germline): SGHNT, YYREEE (reference sequence).

The chain combines TRBV19 with TRBJ2-7; 8 nucleotides line up with TRBD1. The germline V gene encodes CDR1 LNHDA and CDR2 SQIVND (reference sequence). The CDR3 has 16 residues. The V gene end was trimmed by 2 bases and the J gene end by 5 bases; junction bases not matched to a gene: 11. The DNA of the CDR3 is TGTGCCAGTAGTATACCCCTGGACAGGGTTACCCACGAGCAGTACTTC. Translation: CASSIPLDRVTHEQYF.

This clonotype showed up many times. The junction departs from germline at one end; a sequencing error may be responsible. This chain's CDR3 is CASSPALVLAKNTQYF. The CDR3 DNA sequence: TGTGCCAGCAGCCCAGCGCTGGTTTTAGCCAAAAACACTCAGTACTTC. This chain uses TRBV7-9 with TRBJ2-4; unclear D gene. CDR3 length equals 16 residues. Germline V gives CDR1 SEHNR, CDR2 FQNEAQ (reference sequence).

This clonotype showed up just a few times. The J gene is TRBJ2-7, the V gene TRBV23-1; 7 positions match TRBD1. TRBV23-1 is an open reading frame, and its role is uncertain. V lost 4 bases, J lost 1 base, and 16 bases stayed unmatched. The CDR3 is 18 residues long. DNA for the CDR3: TGCGCCAGCAGTCTCCCGCCCCGACAGGGACGAATATCCTACGAGCAGTACGTC. As protein: CASSLPPRQGRISYEQYV.

This clonotype has a handful of counts. This chain joins TRBV20-1 and TRBJ2-5, with 9 nucleotides matching TRBD1. The ends lost 5 bases at V and 5 bases at J; junction bases unmatched: 6. This CDR3 contains 13 residues. In germline, CDR1 is DFQATT, CDR2 SNEGSKA (reference sequence). CDR3 nucleotides: TGCAGTGCTGCCACAGGGGGCGCGGAGACCCAGTACTTC. Protein product: CSAATGGAETQYF.

This clonotype was counted ten times or more. The chain recombines TRBV20-1 with TRBJ2-3; no definite D call. Germline lookup yields CDR1 DFQATT and CDR2 SNEGSKA (reference sequence). Trimming stripped 6 bases from V and 6 bases from J, with 19 bases between. The CDR3 contains 14 residues. The CDR3, as DNA: TGCAGTGCCCTACGGTTAGATTTTCAGGATACGCAGTATTTT. Amino acid sequence: CSALRLDFQDTQYF.